The 32 T cell receptor beta chains below were found in one sample sequenced in a study of cytomegalovirus exposure and HLA in healthy donors. PCR was performed using 60 Vbeta and 13 Jbeta primers. Assay: immunoSEQ multiplex PCR; the TCRdb copy retains only in-frame clones and omits some. In the table there are roughly 97,000 clones, around 79% of which are singletons. The sequencing input was PBMCs. The receptors were sampled from a man in his sixties in good health and CMV-seropositive.

V gene TRBV7-9 combines with J gene TRBJ2-7; D perhaps matches TRBD1 (10 bases). Trimming took 5 bases from V and 9 from J, leaving 20 bases between them. This CDR3 contains 14 residues. The germline V gene has CDR1 SEHNR and CDR2 FQNEAQ (reference sequence). CDR3 sequence (DNA): TGTGCCAGCAGCAAACGCGGGGGGGACAGGGGGCAGTACTTC. Protein sequence: CASSKRGGDRGQYF.

V gene TRBV9 combines with J gene TRBJ1-6; the D gene is possibly TRBD1 (6 bases). CDR1 and CDR2 from the germline V gene are SGDLS and YYNGEE. The CDR3 extends over 13 amino acids. Trimming stripped 3 bases from V and 8 bases from J, with 9 bases between. CDR3 DNA: TGTGCCAGCAGCGCCTCAGGGGATTCACCCCTCCACTTT. Protein product: CASSASGDSPLHF.

The J gene is TRBJ2-1, the V gene TRBV30, with 7 bases that match TRBD1. The J segment lost 4 bases and the V segment lost 2 bases, leaving 5 bases of the junction unmatched. The germline V gene has CDR1 GTSNPN and CDR2 SVGIG (reference sequence). The CDR3 is 14 amino acids. The CDR3: CAWSLRTGYNEQFF. Written as DNA, the CDR3 is TGTGCCTGGAGTCTCCGGACAGGATACAATGAGCAGTTCTTC.

The V call is TRBV6-5, the J call TRBJ1-1; 8 nucleotides agree with TRBD1. The CDR3 is 14 amino acids. Germline lookup yields CDR1 MNHEY and CDR2 SVGAGI. The V segment lost 7 bases and the J segment 1 base; nucleotides outside the gene matches: 5. The CDR3 sequence is CASKQGEWNTEAFF. The CDR3 nucleotides are TGTGCCAGCAAACAGGGGGAGTGGAACACTGAAGCTTTCTTT.

The chain recombines TRBV4-1 with TRBJ2-7; no reliable D call. This CDR3 contains 12 residues. V dropped 4 bases and J dropped 4 bases, with 8 bases sitting between them. Germline V CDR1 and CDR2: MGHRA, YSYEKL. The CDR3 here is CASSPHGYEQYF. CDR3 bases: TGCGCCAGCAGCCCCCACGGGTACGAGCAGTACTTC.

The CDR3: CASSPPADNYEQYF. The CDR3 DNA reads as TGTGCCAGCTCACCACCGGCAGACAACTACGAGCAGTACTTC. The rearrangement joins TRBV18 to TRBJ2-7; D uncertain. Germline values: CDR1 KGHSH, CDR2 LQKENI. V gave up 0 bases and J gave up 3 bases, with 9 bases separating them. The CDR3 extends over 14 amino acids.

This sequence joins TRBV30 and TRBJ2-2; 7 positions agree with TRBD1. The CDR3 runs 15 residues. In germline, CDR1 is GTSNPN, CDR2 SVGIG (reference sequence). V trimming: 1 base; J trimming: 1 base; junction bases outside the gene matches: 3. The CDR3 bases are TGTGCCTGGAGTGGTCAGGGGGAGAACACCGGGGAGCTGTTTTTT. This gives the protein CAWSGQGENTGELFF.

The gene calls are TRBV6-1 and TRBJ2-7, with TRBD2 matching 12 bases. CDR3 length: 16 amino acids. The V and J ends lost 0 bases and 7 bases, in that order; junction bases with no gene match: 7. Looked up from germline, CDR1 is MNHNS and CDR2 is SASEGT. CDR3 amino acids: CASSEAASGGALEQYF. The DNA of the CDR3 is TGTGCCAGCAGTGAAGCGGCTAGCGGGGGGGCGTTAGAGCAGTACTTC.

The chain recombines TRBV5-4 with TRBJ2-3; the D gene is possibly TRBD2 (7 bases). Germline V CDR1 and CDR2: SGHNT, YYREEE (reference sequence). Trimming removed 2 bases from V and 0 bases from J, with 19 bases in between. There are 18 residues in the CDR3. CDR3 bases: TGTGCCAGCAGCTTATGGGGGGGAGGGGGAGCCAGCACAGATACGCAGTATTTT. It translates to CASSLWGGGGASTDTQYF.

The chain employs TRBV6-6 and TRBJ2-5, with 14 bases matching TRBD2. Looked up from germline, CDR1 is MNHNY and CDR2 is SVGAGI (reference sequence). The CDR3 has 16 residues. Trimming removed 5 bases from V and 6 bases from J; junction bases left unmatched: 8. The CDR3 sequence is CASSHRTSGGLKTQYF. CDR3 nucleotides: TGTGCCAGCAGTCACCGGACTAGCGGGGGGTTGAAGACCCAGTACTTC.

The V gene is TRBV11-2, the J gene TRBJ2-5; TRBD2 matches 15 bases. The CDR3 is 16 amino acids. V dropped 5 bases and J dropped 5; count of bases not matched to a gene: 6. The V gene's germline CDR1 is SGHAT and CDR2 FQNNGV. CDR3 bases: TGTGCCAGCAGCCTAGGGACTAGCGGGGGGTCGGAGACCCAGTACTTC. Protein sequence: CASSLGTSGGSETQYF. Complete variable domain (other parts from reference TRBV11-2 and TRBJ2-5): EAGVAQSPRYKIIEKRQSVAFWCNPISGHATLYWYQQILGQGPKLLIQFQNNGVVDDSQLPKDRFSAERLKGVDSTLKIQPAKLEDSAVYLCASSLGTSGGSETQYFGPGTRLLVL.

On this clone: Other DNA sequences in this specimen translate into the identical CDR3. The J gene is TRBJ1-2, the V gene TRBV4-1, with D unresolved. CDR1 and CDR2 (germline): MGHRA, YSYEKL. V lost 0 bases and J 3 bases, leaving 14 bases between the germline ends. This CDR3 contains 16 residues. The CDR3 nucleotides are TGCGCCAGCAGCCAAGAGGTGGCCTCTTCCCACTATGGCTACACCTTC. Translated, it gives CASSQEVASSHYGYTF.

CDR3 sequence: CASKNGDSMNTEAFF. As DNA, the CDR3 is TGCGCCAGCAAGAACGGGGATTCCATGAACACTGAAGCTTTCTTT. The chain couples TRBV5-1 to TRBJ1-1; D is uncertain. The CDR3 is 15 residues long. Trimming removed 6 bases from V and 0 bases from J, with 15 bases in between. Germline CDR1 and CDR2: SGHRS and YFSETQ.

This clone was found a few times. The chain couples TRBV6-5 to TRBJ1-1, with D tentatively TRBD1 (5 bases). This CDR3 spans 15 amino acids. Germline V gene data show CDR1 as MNHEY and CDR2 as SVGAGI. Trimming left V 0 bases short and J 1 base short, with 9 bases between. The chain's CDR3 is CASSYSTRENTEAFF. CDR3 in DNA: TGTGCCAGCAGTTACTCGACCAGGGAGAACACTGAAGCTTTCTTT.

This rearrangement joins TRBV7-9 to TRBJ2-7, with no clear D. Trimming pared 5 bases from V and 8 bases from J, leaving 10 bases between. Germline assignment: CDR1 SEHNR and CDR2 FQNEAQ (reference sequence). This CDR3 contains 11 residues. CDR3 sequence (DNA): TGTGCCAGCAGCCCCCTCCTCCAGCAGTACTTC. Translated, it gives CASSPLLQQYF.

The sample holds one count of this clone. The chain carries TRBV4-1 and TRBJ2-5; unclear D gene. The V end lost 0 bases, the J end lost 13 bases, and 18 bases lay between the germline ends. This CDR3 comprises 14 residues. Per the germline V gene, CDR1 is MGHRA and CDR2 is YSYEKL. The CDR3 spells CASSQDALAADRYF. DNA for the CDR3: TGCGCCAGCAGCCAAGATGCTCTGGCGGCCGATCGGTACTTC.

This chain joins TRBV6-6 and TRBJ2-6; 8 nucleotides line up with TRBD1. Trimming removed 6 bases from V and 4 bases from J; junction bases left unmatched: 5. The germline V gene has CDR1 MNHNY and CDR2 SVGAGI (reference sequence). The CDR3 loop spans 15 amino acids. The CDR3 here is CASRDRVSGANVLTF. CDR3 coding DNA: TGTGCCAGCAGGGACAGGGTTTCCGGGGCCAACGTCCTGACTTTC.

The chain joins TRBV28 to TRBJ1-2; a possible D gene is TRBD1 (5 bases). V shed 11 bases and J shed 3 bases, with 13 bases lying between them. From germline, CDR1 is MDHEN and CDR2 SYDVKM. This CDR3 has 12 amino acids. CDR3 region: CALSGTDYGYTF. The CDR3 bases are TGTGCCCTTAGCGGGACGGACTATGGCTACACCTTC.

The chain has TRBV6-1 and TRBJ1-4; 10 bases align to TRBD1. Trimming removed 5 bases from V and 12 bases from J; junction bases left unmatched: 9. The CDR3 covers 14 residues. In germline, CDR1 is MNHNS, CDR2 SASEGT. The CDR3: CASSTGQGRGELFF. Written as DNA, the CDR3 is TGTGCCAGCAGTACGGGACAGGGGCGCGGGGAACTGTTTTTT.

The J gene is TRBJ1-6, the V gene TRBV5-6; TRBD1 agrees at 9 bases. V shed 6 bases, J shed 7 bases, and the junction held 5 bases outside the gene matches. The CDR3 length is 14 residues. The V gene's germline CDR1 is SGHDT and CDR2 YYEEEE. CDR3 residues: CASKRTGGNSPLHF. DNA of the CDR3: TGTGCCAGCAAACGTACAGGGGGCAATTCACCCCTCCACTTT.

Details on this clone: One junction end does not reproduce the germline sequence, and a read error may be involved. This chain joins TRBV7-9 and TRBJ1-2, with TRBD1 matching 7 bases. Germline V lookup: CDR1 SEHNR, CDR2 FQNEAQ (reference sequence). The length of the CDR3 is 13 residues. CDR3 in amino acids: CSSSRDSNYGYTF. CDR3 coding DNA: TGTTCCAGCAGCCGGGACAGTAACTATGGCTACACCTTC.

V gene TRBV5-1 combines with J gene TRBJ2-5; D is possibly TRBD1 (5 bases). Deletions cut 1 base from V and 5 bases from J, with 12 bases between. CDR1 SGHRS and CDR2 YFSETQ come from the germline V gene. There are 14 residues in the CDR3. The CDR3: CASSLRAGSETQYF. The CDR3 nucleotides are TGCGCCAGCAGCTTGAGGGCAGGGTCGGAGACCCAGTACTTC.

The rearrangement links TRBV6-1 to TRBJ1-1, with 7 bases aligning to TRBD1. This CDR3 contains 13 residues. Trimming cost V 4 bases and J 4 bases; bases outside gene matches: 3. Germline CDR1 is MNHNS and CDR2 is SASEGT. The CDR3 bases are TGTGCCAGCAGTGGATACAGGGGCACTGAAGCTTTCTTT. Translation gives CASSGYRGTEAFF.

The chain joins TRBV7-2 to TRBJ2-7, with TRBD2 as a possible D gene (6 bases). V shed 1 base and J shed 3 bases, with 7 bases lying between them. The germline CDR1 and CDR2 sequences are SGHTA and FQGNSA. The length of the CDR3 is 13 residues. The CDR3, as DNA: TGTGCCAGCAGCTTAGGGAGGGTCTACGAGCAGTACTTC. Encoded protein: CASSLGRVYEQYF.

The chain employs TRBV27 and TRBJ2-1, with D possibly being TRBD1 (6 bases). This CDR3 comprises 13 residues. Per germline, CDR1 MNHEY and CDR2 SMNVEV (reference sequence). Deletions cut 5 bases from V and 8 bases from J, with 13 bases between. The CDR3 DNA follows: TGTGCCAGCAGTCCAATAAACAGGGATGAGCAGTTCTTC. This encodes CASSPINRDEQFF.

The J gene is TRBJ2-5, the V gene TRBV7-2, with D unresolved. Germline loops: CDR1 SGHTA, CDR2 FQGNSA. The CDR3 sequence is 12 residues long. Trimming cost V 2 bases and J 4 bases, with 5 bases left between them. The CDR3 region has the DNA TGTGCCAGCAGCTTAATCAGAGAGACCCAGTACTTC. It encodes CASSLIRETQYF. Full variable domain (rest looked up from reference TRBV7-2 and TRBJ2-5): GAGVSQSPSNKVTEKGKDVELRCDPISGHTALYWYRQSLGQGLEFLIYFQGNSAPDKSGLPSDRFSAERTGGSVSTLTIQRTQQEDSAVYLCASSLIRETQYFGPGTRLLVL.

This clone was seen more than once but under ten times. This chain uses TRBV6-6 with TRBJ2-2, with D maybe TRBD1 (5 bases). Germline V lookup: CDR1 MNHNY, CDR2 SVGAGI (reference sequence). The ends were cut back, 2 bases at V and 2 bases at J, with 9 bases in the middle. The CDR3 loop spans 15 amino acids. This CDR3 reads CASSYTTDNTGELFF. The CDR3 DNA follows: TGTGCCAGCAGTTACACGACAGACAACACCGGGGAGCTGTTTTTT.

J is TRBJ1-5 and V is TRBV4-2; D ambiguous. CDR1 is LGHNA and CDR2 is YNFKEQ in the germline V gene. Trimming cost V 1 base and J 4 bases, with 5 bases left between them. The CDR3 covers 13 residues. The CDR3 DNA is TGTGCCAGCAGCCAAGGAGAGAATCAGCCCCAGCATTTT. It yields the protein CASSQGENQPQHF.

The chain employs TRBV15 and TRBJ2-3, with D tentatively TRBD1 (6 bases). The CDR3 spans 15 residues. Trimming stripped 9 bases from V and 2 bases from J, with 18 bases between. The germline gives CDR1 LNHNV, CDR2 YYDKDF (reference sequence). CDR3 region: CATSLRGSVTDTQYF. The CDR3 DNA follows: TGTGCCACTTCGCTCAGGGGTTCGGTCACAGATACGCAGTATTTT.

The J gene is TRBJ2-1, the V gene TRBV5-1, with 9 positions matching TRBD1. The V gene's germline CDR1 is SGHRS and CDR2 YFSETQ. This CDR3 comprises 15 residues. With V trimmed by 5 bases and J by 1 base, 4 bases remained unmatched. CDR3 residues: CASRWTGVSYNEQFF. Written as DNA, the CDR3 is TGCGCCAGCAGATGGACAGGGGTATCCTACAATGAGCAGTTCTTC.

The chain recombines TRBV7-6 with TRBJ2-3; D may be TRBD1 (5 bases). Germline assignment: CDR1 SGHVS and CDR2 FNYEAQ. Between the trimmed V and J ends, which lost 4 bases and 1 base, there was a span of 12 bases. The CDR3 totals 15 residues. CDR3 sequence (DNA): TGTGCCAGCAGCTCTGAAGGGGTGCGCACAGATACGCAGTATTTT. Amino acid sequence: CASSSEGVRTDTQYF.

The sample holds one count of this clone. V usage is TRBV25-1 and J usage is TRBJ1-1; 8 positions match TRBD1. Trimming cost V 7 bases and J 1 base; bases outside gene matches: 11. This CDR3 region has 16 residues. In germline, CDR1 is MGHDK, CDR2 SYGVNS. The CDR3 nucleotides read TGTGCCAGCACCCCCCCCCGGACAGGGCAGAACACTGAAGCTTTCTTT. It specifies CASTPPRTGQNTEAFF.